The 17 T cell receptor beta chains below come from one sample, sequenced in a study of cytomegalovirus exposure and HLA in healthy donors. A multiplex PCR was run with 60 Vbeta primers and 13 Jbeta primers. Sequencing used immunoSEQ multiplex PCR; TCRdb keeps in-frame clones, though not all of them. In the table there are more than 200,000 clones, approximately 70% of which are singletons. Sequenced input: PBMCs. All receptors derive from a man between 35 and 55 years old in good health and CMV-seropositive.

There are a few counts of this clone. The chain has TRBV5-6 and TRBJ2-6, with D possibly being TRBD2 (5 bases). The germline V gene has CDR1 SGHDT and CDR2 YYEEEE. V was pared by 1 base and J by 15 bases, with 14 bases between. The CDR3 covers 13 residues. This CDR3 is CASSLKRAAGLTF. The CDR3 region has the DNA TGTGCCAGCAGCTTGAAGAGGGCAGCCGGCCTGACTTTC.

The V and J genes are TRBV6-1 and TRBJ1-5, with D possibly matching TRBD1 (6 bases). From germline, CDR1 is MNHNS and CDR2 SASEGT. V was shortened by 7 bases and J by 3 bases, with 13 bases between the two germline ends. CDR3 length: 14 residues. The CDR3 loop is CASKGGQNNQPQHF. CDR3 DNA: TGTGCCAGCAAAGGTGGACAGAACAATCAGCCCCAGCATTTT.

The rearrangement uses TRBV5-6 and TRBJ2-7; D might be TRBD1 (6 bases). V lost 5 bases, J lost 0 bases, and 21 bases lay in between. The CDR3 loop spans 17 amino acids. Germline assignment: CDR1 SGHDT and CDR2 YYEEEE. This CDR3 is CASSTDRQLHPSYEQYF. CDR3 sequence (DNA): TGTGCCAGCAGTACAGACAGGCAATTGCACCCCTCCTACGAGCAGTACTTC.

This clone has a handful of counts. The gene calls are TRBV9 and TRBJ2-3; D is ambiguous. The CDR3 totals 14 residues. The germline V gene has CDR1 SGDLS and CDR2 YYNGEE. V was trimmed by 0 bases and J by 2 bases, leaving 7 bases between them. Written as DNA, the CDR3 is TGTGCCAGCAGCGTAGGTAGCTACACAGATACGCAGTATTTT. It yields the protein CASSVGSYTDTQYF.

The rearrangement joins TRBV6-1 to TRBJ1-5; D is uncertain. The CDR3 extends over 17 amino acids. Germline V gene sequence: CDR1 MNHNS, CDR2 SASEGT. Trimming took 4 bases from V and 0 from J, leaving 16 bases between them. The CDR3 loop reads CASSALPPVYSNQPQHF. DNA of the CDR3: TGTGCCAGCAGTGCACTCCCCCCCGTCTATAGCAATCAGCCCCAGCATTTT.

The V and J genes are TRBV9 and TRBJ1-6; 8 positions agree with TRBD1. The CDR3 length is 15 residues. Unmatched junction bases numbered 3, after V lost 0 bases and J lost 7 bases. The germline V gene has CDR1 SGDLS and CDR2 YYNGEE. The CDR3 DNA sequence: TGTGCCAGCAGCGTAGGTCCAGGGGGCAATTCACCCCTCCACTTT. Amino acids: CASSVGPGGNSPLHF.

The gene calls are TRBV5-4 and TRBJ2-5; 8 nucleotides match TRBD1. Germline CDR1 is SGHNT and CDR2 is YYREEE (reference sequence). The CDR3 spans 14 residues. V lost 5 bases to trimming and J lost 5 bases; unmatched junction nucleotides: 8. The CDR3: CASRGQGARETQYF. The CDR3 coding sequence is TGTGCCAGCAGAGGTCAGGGGGCGCGGGAGACCCAGTACTTC.

The rearrangement uses TRBV2 and TRBJ2-7; the match to TRBD1 covers 8 bases. After removal of 6 bases from V and 2 bases from J, the junction contained 3 bases not matched to a gene. Germline-derived CDR1 and CDR2 are SNHLY and FYNNEI. CDR3 length equals 13 residues. In nucleotides, the CDR3 is TGTGCCAGCAGCGACAGGGGTACCTACGAGCAGTACTTC. Residues: CASSDRGTYEQYF.

J is TRBJ2-3 and V is TRBV19; D is unclear. V gave up 3 bases and J gave up 3 bases, with 4 bases separating them. This CDR3 has 12 amino acids. CDR1 and CDR2 (germline): LNHDA, SQIVND (reference sequence). CDR3 sequence reads: CASSIRTDTQYF. CDR3 DNA: TGTGCCAGTAGTATCAGGACAGATACGCAGTATTTT.

The rearrangement links TRBV4-3 to TRBJ1-2, with D hard to call. This CDR3 has 15 residues. Germline lookup yields CDR1 LGHNA and CDR2 YSLEER. V was shortened by 4 bases and J by 7 bases, with 19 bases between the two germline ends. DNA for the CDR3: TGCGCCAGCAGCCCCAACTGGGGAGGGCTGAGTGGCTACACCTTC. It specifies CASSPNWGGLSGYTF.

The chain is built from TRBV5-6 and TRBJ2-3; tentatively, D is TRBD1 (6 bases). The CDR3 contains 11 residues. With 1 base removed from V and 9 bases from J, the gap between germline ends came to 6 bases. Germline V gene lookup returns CDR1 SGHDT and CDR2 YYEEEE. CDR3 in amino acids: CASSLQGTQYF. CDR3 nucleotides: TGTGCCAGCAGCTTGCAGGGGACGCAGTATTTT. Drawing the rest from reference TRBV5-6 and TRBJ2-3, the complete variable domain is DAGVTQSPTHLIKTRGQQVTLRCSPKSGHDTVSWYQQALGQGPQFIFQYYEEEERQRGNFPDRFSGHQFPNYSSELNVNALLLGDSALYLCASSLQGTQYFGPGTRLTVL.

The rearrangement uses TRBV11-2 and TRBJ2-3, with D uncertain. The CDR3 length is 16 residues. Trimming took 4 bases from V and 4 from J, leaving 18 bases between them. Germline V CDR1 and CDR2: SGHAT, FQNNGV. The CDR3 DNA follows: TGTGCCAGCAGCTCCCCGACCCAGGTTGATCCAGATACGCAGTATTTT. It codes for CASSSPTQVDPDTQYF.

J is TRBJ1-2 and V is TRBV5-5; TRBD1 aligns across 9 bases. Trimming removed 4 bases from V and 6 bases from J; junction bases left unmatched: 7. The CDR3 totals 14 residues. CDR1 SGHKS and CDR2 YYEKEE come from the germline V gene (reference sequence). The CDR3 nucleotides read TGTGCCAGCAGCCCCGGGACAGGGCCCAATGGCTACACCTTC. Translating gives CASSPGTGPNGYTF.

The V call is TRBV11-3, the J call TRBJ2-3; 15 bases fit TRBD2. The germline CDR1 and CDR2 sequences are SGHNT and YENEEA. The CDR3 length is 17 residues. The ends lost 5 bases at V and 5 bases at J; junction bases unmatched: 8. The DNA for the CDR3 is TGTGCCAGCAGCACCCGGACTAGCGGGGGGGCTGGAGATACGCAGTATTTT. It specifies CASSTRTSGGAGDTQYF.

The chain joins TRBV2 to TRBJ2-7; TRBD1 matches at 7 bases. V lost 4 bases and J lost 7; bases outside the gene matches: 7. The CDR3 length is 13 residues. Germline V CDR1 and CDR2: SNHLY, FYNNEI. CDR3 DNA sequence: TGTGCCAGCAGTGCTGAGACAGGGAAGGAGCAGTACTTC. It encodes CASSAETGKEQYF.

The V and J genes are TRBV9 and TRBJ2-1, with 8 bases that match TRBD2. The germline V gene has CDR1 SGDLS and CDR2 YYNGEE. The length of the CDR3 is 11 residues. V lost 4 bases, J lost 12 bases, and 3 bases stayed unmatched. The CDR3 DNA sequence: TGTGCCAGCAGCTCCCGGGGGGGGCAGTTCTTC. Translated: CASSSRGGQFF.

V usage is TRBV28 and J usage is TRBJ1-6, with D perhaps TRBD1 (5 bases). CDR3 size: 15 residues. Looked up from germline, CDR1 is MDHEN and CDR2 is SYDVKM. V was trimmed by 8 bases and J by 6 bases, leaving 17 bases between them. The DNA of the CDR3 is TGTGCCAGCGCGCCCGGACACAAATCTAATTCACCCCTCCACTTT. Protein: CASAPGHKSNSPLHF.